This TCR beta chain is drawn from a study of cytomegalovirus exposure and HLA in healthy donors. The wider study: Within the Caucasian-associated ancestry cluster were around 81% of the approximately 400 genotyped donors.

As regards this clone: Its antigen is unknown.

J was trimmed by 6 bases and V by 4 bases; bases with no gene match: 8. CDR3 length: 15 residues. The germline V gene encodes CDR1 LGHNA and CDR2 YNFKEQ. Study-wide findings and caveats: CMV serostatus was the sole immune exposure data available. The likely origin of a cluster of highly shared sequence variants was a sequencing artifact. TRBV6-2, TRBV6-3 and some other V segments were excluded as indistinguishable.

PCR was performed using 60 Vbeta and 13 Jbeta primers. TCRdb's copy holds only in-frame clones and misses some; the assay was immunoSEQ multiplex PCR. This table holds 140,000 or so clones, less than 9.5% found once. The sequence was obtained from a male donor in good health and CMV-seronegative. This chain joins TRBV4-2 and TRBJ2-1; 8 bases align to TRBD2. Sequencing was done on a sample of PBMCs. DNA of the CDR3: TGTGCCAGCAGCCCCGGGACTAGTGTGTCCAATGAGCAGTTCTTC. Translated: CASSPGTSVSNEQFF.